These 4 T cell receptor beta chains share one sample of origin, sequenced in a study of CD8 T cells in ankylosing spondylitis. TCRdb reanalysed the 5' RACE reads using MiXCR and keeps one entry per CDR3 protein. The table records approximately 240,000 distinct CDR3 sequences, roughly 25% of them present only once. The source material was blood, either unsorted or a sorted T cell fraction (not recorded which). These receptor sequences come from a male donor with ankylosing spondylitis or in good health (not recorded which).

The V call is TRBV5-1, the J call TRBJ2-7, with D perhaps TRBD2 (6 bases). The V end was cut by 0 bases, the J end by 3 bases, with 10 bases between. Germline CDR1 SGHRS, CDR2 YFSETQ. The length of the CDR3 is 14 residues. The CDR3 DNA sequence: TGCGCCAGCAGCTTGGCAGACGGGGGCTACGAGCAGTACTTC. Residues: CASSLADGGYEQYF.

This clonotype was recorded many times. V and J are TRBV28 and TRBJ2-2; D is unclear. The germline V and J ends were trimmed by 7 bases and 2 bases, with 8 bases remaining between them. CDR3 length equals 13 residues. Per the germline V gene, CDR1 is MDHEN and CDR2 is SYDVKM. The DNA of the CDR3 is TGTGCCAGCACAAACCCTAACACCGGGGAGCTGTTTTTT. This encodes CASTNPNTGELFF.

This clonotype was counted between two and nine times. One end of the junction varies from germline; a read error may be responsible. The chain uses TRBV3-1 and TRBJ2-2, with D possibly being TRBD2 (7 bases). This CDR3 comprises 15 residues. CDR1 and CDR2 (germline): LGHDT, YNNKEL (reference sequence). Here the CDR3 DNA reads TGTGCCACCAGCCAAGGCCAGGGGAGGGCCGGGGAGCTGTTTTTT. It codes for CATSQGQGRAGELFF.

This clonotype was counted at least ten times. The chain uses TRBV20-1 and TRBJ1-5, with 7 bases that match TRBD1. Per germline, CDR1 DFQATT and CDR2 SNEGSKA (reference sequence). Germline trimming cut 5 bases from V and 6 bases from J; bases unmatched to any gene: 10. The CDR3 consists of 14 residues. The CDR3, as DNA: TGCAGTGCTTCGACAGGGAGTATAACTCAGCCCCAGCATTTT. It translates to CSASTGSITQPQHF.